Here is one T cell receptor (beta chain) with its context. Its antigen specificity is not known. No base quality values were provided; no much bigger clone lies one nucleotide off. CDR1 MNHEY and CDR2 SVGAGI are derived from the germline V gene. V is clipped by 0 bases and J by 0 bases, and the sequence between their germline boundaries is 8 bases long. CDR3 length: 15 amino acids, cysteine to phenylalanine. The CDR3 DNA has 45 bases and is translated from base 1. Peripheral blood CD8+ and CD4+ T cells from healthy donors, Susac syndrome patients and multiple sclerosis patients were profiled using high-throughput TCR beta sequencing. The multiple sclerosis controls were treatment-naive patients who had stable or active relapsing-remitting disease and met the revised McDonald criteria. CD8+ TEMRA cells were enriched by FACS, while bulk CD8+ and CD4+ T cells were purified by magnetic negative isolation. Blood was collected in EDTA tubes and processed within 24 hours, with PBMCs isolated through density gradient centrifugation. PBMCs intended for TCR sequencing were cryopreserved in liquid nitrogen and were subsequently thawed in a 37 degrees C water bath. A purity of at least 90% was achieved for sorted or isolated CD4+, CD8+ and CD8+ TEMRA cells.

This sample was taken from a study of CD8 T cells in Susac syndrome (dated by TCRdb to about 2019). Turning to the overall study: Whether CD8+ T cell activation and differentiation in Susac syndrome was antigen driven was tested using repertoire sequencing.

RNA was extracted with the RNeasy kit and roughly 0.45 to 1 ug was reverse transcribed using random hexamers. TCR beta CDR3 regions were amplified with the immunoSEQ multiplex PCR assay covering 54 Vbeta and 13 Jbeta segments. PCR amplification bias was corrected using a synthetic template baseline for primer optimization and computational correction. Per the source publication's procedure: Reads were annotated to V, D and J genes per IMGT and analyzed with immunoSEQ Analyzer, keeping only productive sequences. To calculate clonality, Shannon entropy was normalized by log2 of the number of productive unique sequences and then subtracted from one. For each patient and control, public and private clones were evaluated within the 100 most prevalent clones. Clones were defined as Susac-specific if absent from the healthy and MS cohorts, from around 1,100 published viral clones and from other ImmuneACCESS disease sequences. The public reads were reanalyzed by TCRdb: fastp trimming at Q25, MiXCR alignment, in-frame beta chains only. Each entry merges the rows of one CDR3 protein and shows their most common DNA and genes. The V and J calls, along with clone size, are taken from TCRdb and not from the paper's own processing. For this sample the table gives a few hundred thousand distinct CDR3 sequences, of which 80% to 95% were detected only once. Roughly 0.07% of the sample lies in the top ten.

Study-wide conclusions, independent of this receptor: The study acknowledged that relatively few individuals were included in the TCR sequencing and HLA analysis.

The TCR was taken from a human donor with multiple sclerosis. The V and J genes are TRBV6-5 and TRBJ1-1, with TRBD1 as a weak D call on 5 bases. Source material: CD4+ T cells from PBMCs. The CDR3 protein: CASSYSRELNTEAFF. At the DNA level, the sequence is TGTGCCAGCAGTTACTCCAGGGAGTTGAACACTGAAGCTTTCTTT.